This T cell receptor beta chain was retrieved from a study of T cell changes during pregnancy in multiple sclerosis. Using immunoSEQ multiplex PCR, the repertoire was profiled, and TCRdb retains in-frame clones only, with some absent. The sample shows 65,000 to 70,000 clones, around 94% of them seen only once. The CDR3 length is 14 residues. V lost 6 bases and J lost 3, with 14 bases in between. Germline V gives CDR1 KGHSH, CDR2 LQKENI. The chain combines TRBV18 with TRBJ1-2; perhaps TRBD1 as D (6 bases). The sequence derives from a female donor in good health, enrolled as a control in a pregnancy study. This sample comprised peripheral blood, obtained in the third trimester of pregnancy. The CDR3 sequence is CASSTYRTDYGYTF. CDR3 in DNA: TGTGCCAGCTCCACCTATAGGACAGACTATGGCTACACCTTC.